The 9 T cell receptor beta chains below come from one sample, sequenced in a study of blood T cell repertoires in COVID-19 (dated by TCRdb to about 2020). The method was the immunoSEQ multiplex PCR assay. This immuneACCESS table, as held by TCRdb, lists in-frame sequences with V and J called but not all clones. Of the missing ones, under half trace to an unresolved V gene in checked studies; the others have no known cause. The sample profile shows about 200,000 clones; 83% of them were found once. The ten biggest clones cover roughly 5% of the sample. The specimen sequenced was PBMCs or T cells enriched from blood (not recorded which). These receptors were collected from a woman between 45 and 65 years old who had been exposed to COVID-19.

The CDR3 sequence: CASSFPGVSGTQYF. The CDR3 DNA reads TGTGCCAGCAGCTTTCCGGGGGTTAGCGGGACCCAGTACTTC. The genes are TRBV5-5 and TRBJ2-5; D might be TRBD2 (6 bases). The CDR3 runs 14 residues. Trimming stripped 2 bases from V and 7 bases from J, with 15 bases between. CDR1 and CDR2 (germline): SGHKS, YYEKEE (reference sequence).

The V call is TRBV7-8, the J call TRBJ2-7; the match to TRBD2 covers 7 bases. Germline CDR1 reads SGHVS; CDR2 reads FQNEAQ. The CDR3 is 14 residues long. Trimming took 4 bases from V and 5 from J; bases not matched to a gene: 8. CDR3 protein: CASSSTSQGNEQYF. DNA for the CDR3: TGTGCCAGCAGCTCGACTAGCCAGGGTAACGAGCAGTACTTC. The full variable domain, completed using reference TRBV7-8 and TRBJ2-7, is GAGVSQSPRYKVAKRGQDVALRCDPISGHVSLFWYQQALGQGPEFLTYFQNEAQLDKSGLPSDRFFAERPEGSVSTLKIQRTQQEDSAVYLCASSSTSQGNEQYFGPGTRLTVT.

The gene calls are TRBV7-9 and TRBJ2-7, with a possible D match to TRBD2 (7 bases). V lost 0 bases and J lost 4, with 19 bases in between. The CDR3 sequence is 17 residues long. Germline CDR1 and CDR2: SEHNR and FQNEAQ (reference sequence). The DNA of the CDR3 is TGTGCCAGCAGCTTAGCCTATGGCGGGGGCGAATTATACGAGCAGTACTTC. Encoded protein: CASSLAYGGGELYEQYF.

The rearrangement links TRBV6-5 to TRBJ1-6; 10 bases are shared with TRBD1. CDR3 size: 14 residues. Germline CDR1 MNHEY, CDR2 SVGAGI. Trimming took 6 bases from V and 9 from J; bases not matched to a gene: 5. The CDR3 sequence: CASRIDRGLSPLHF. The CDR3 DNA sequence: TGTGCCAGCAGGATTGACAGGGGGCTTTCACCCCTCCACTTT.

This clone was counted a single time. J is TRBJ1-4 and V is TRBV12-3 or TRBV12-4, with D unresolved. Trimming shortened V by 6 bases and J by 7 bases, and 12 bases separated the two germline ends. This CDR3 is built from 13 residues. The CDR3 DNA is TGTGCCAGCAGGGGCATGGGTGGTGAAAAACTGTTTTTT. Residues: CASRGMGGEKLFF.

This clone was counted a few times. The DNA for the CDR3 is TGTGCCAGCTCGGGAGGAGTCAACTATGGCTACACCTTC. Translation gives CASSGGVNYGYTF. This sequence joins TRBV18 and TRBJ1-2, with D unresolved. The germline V gene has CDR1 KGHSH and CDR2 LQKENI. The CDR3 contains 13 residues. V was shortened by 6 bases and J by 2 bases, with 10 bases between the two germline ends.

The chain has TRBV21-1 and TRBJ1-6; TRBD1 is taken as the D call from the table, unchecked against the DNA. TRBV21-1 is given as a pseudogene. The CDR3 covers 13 residues. The CDR3 nucleotides read TGTGCCAGCAGCAGACAGGTATTTTCACCCCTCCACTTT. This codes for CASSRQVFSPLHF.

The count of this clone is one. CDR3 residues: CAGSSGGLETQYF. For the CDR3, the DNA is TGTGCCGGCTCTAGCGGGGGGTTGGAGACCCAGTACTTC. This chain links TRBV30 with TRBJ2-5, with TRBD2 matching over 11 bases. The V gene's germline CDR1 is GTSNPN and CDR2 SVGIG (reference sequence). The trim removed 8 bases at V and 5 bases at J, leaving 7 bases unmatched. The CDR3 is 13 amino acids.

The gene calls are TRBV29-1 and TRBJ2-5; 8 bases line up with TRBD1. Losses at the gene ends were 7 bases for V and 5 bases for J; bases not matched to a gene: 6. The germline V gene has CDR1 SQVTM and CDR2 ANQGSEA. The CDR3 length is 12 residues. The chain's CDR3 is CSAEQGAETQYF. Written as DNA, the CDR3 is TGCAGCGCTGAGCAGGGGGCCGAGACCCAGTACTTC.